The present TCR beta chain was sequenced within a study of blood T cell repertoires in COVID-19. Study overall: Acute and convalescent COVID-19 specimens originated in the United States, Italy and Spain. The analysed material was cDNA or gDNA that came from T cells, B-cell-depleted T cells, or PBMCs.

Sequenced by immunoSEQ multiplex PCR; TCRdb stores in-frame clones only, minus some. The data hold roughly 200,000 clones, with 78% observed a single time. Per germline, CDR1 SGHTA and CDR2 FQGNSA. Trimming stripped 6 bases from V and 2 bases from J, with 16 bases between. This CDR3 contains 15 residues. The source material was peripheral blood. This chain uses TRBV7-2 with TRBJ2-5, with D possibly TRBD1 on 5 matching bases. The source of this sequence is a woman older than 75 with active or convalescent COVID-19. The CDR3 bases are TGTGCCAGCAGTCCCGACCCGACAGCGCAAGAGACCCAGTACTTC. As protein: CASSPDPTAQETQYF.